The 23 T cell receptor beta chains presented below share a single source sample, sequenced in a study of OX40 agonist ivuxolimab in advanced cancers. Generated by immunoSEQ multiplex PCR, the TCRdb table keeps only in-frame clones and is missing some. The profile shows around 67,000 clones, roughly 85% of them singletons. Here the sequenced sample was CD4+ or CD8+ T cells sorted from blood, taken in a trial of the OX40 agonist ivuxolimab. The source is an adult with an advanced solid tumor such as melanoma, head and neck, liver or kidney cancer.

The V and J genes are TRBV19 and TRBJ1-2; D gene uncertain. The CDR3 contains 11 residues. Looked up from germline, CDR1 is LNHDA and CDR2 is SQIVND (reference sequence). V was shortened by 5 bases and J by 7 bases, with 8 bases between the two germline ends. CDR3 sequence (DNA): TGTGCCAGTAGTCTCGCTGGTGGCTACACCTTC. Translation: CASSLAGGYTF.

This clone is a singleton in its sample. The chain is built from TRBV6-5 and TRBJ2-3; D unclear. The V end was cut by 8 bases, the J end by 0 bases, with 9 bases between. Germline V gene lookup returns CDR1 MNHEY and CDR2 SVGAGI. This CDR3 has 13 residues. The CDR3 nucleotides are TGTGCCAGCCTCGGCTCTAGCACAGATACGCAGTATTTT. It encodes CASLGSSTDTQYF.

CDR3: CASSPRTGDGRNIQYF. CDR3 nucleotide sequence: TGTGCCAGCAGCCCCCGGACAGGGGACGGGAGAAACATTCAGTACTTC. The V call is TRBV5-6, the J call TRBJ2-4; TRBD1 matches 9 bases. Germline V gives CDR1 SGHDT, CDR2 YYEEEE. Losses at the gene ends were 4 bases for V and 6 bases for J; bases not matched to a gene: 11. The CDR3 sequence is 16 residues long.

This chain joins TRBV30 and TRBJ2-3, with 10 bases fitting TRBD2. From germline, CDR1 is GTSNPN and CDR2 SVGIG (reference sequence). The CDR3 runs to 15 residues. The V gene end was trimmed by 8 bases and the J gene end by 1 base; junction bases not matched to a gene: 9. The CDR3 sequence: CALNPGTSGTDTQYF. CDR3 sequence (DNA): TGTGCCCTCAACCCGGGGACTAGCGGCACAGATACGCAGTATTTT.

This clone was recorded once. The chain joins TRBV7-2 to TRBJ1-5, with unresolved D. Trimming removed 5 bases at V and 4 bases at J, with 12 bases between. The CDR3 runs 14 residues. The germline gives CDR1 SGHTA, CDR2 FQGNSA. The chain's CDR3 is CASSRYQSNQPQHF. The CDR3 DNA follows: TGTGCCAGCAGCCGTTACCAGTCGAATCAGCCCCAGCATTTT.

The chain couples TRBV5-1 to TRBJ2-3; D is perhaps TRBD1 or TRBD2 (5 bases each). V was cut by 4 bases and J by 2 bases, with 17 bases left in between. Germline CDR1 SGHRS, CDR2 YFSETQ. The CDR3 has 16 amino acids. The CDR3 sequence: CASSLGVLGDTDTQYF. The CDR3 region has the DNA TGCGCCAGCAGCCTGGGGGTGCTAGGAGACACAGATACGCAGTATTTT.

The V and J genes are TRBV5-5 and TRBJ1-1; TRBD1 agrees at 8 bases. Trimming cost V 4 bases and J 4 bases; bases outside gene matches: 6. CDR1 and CDR2 (germline): SGHKS, YYEKEE (reference sequence). This CDR3 has 14 amino acids. DNA for the CDR3: TGTGCCAGCAGCCCGGACAGGGAGACCACTGAAGCTTTCTTT. It specifies CASSPDRETTEAFF.

The chain links TRBV6-5 to TRBJ1-2; 7 positions match TRBD1. Germline CDR1 reads MNHEY; CDR2 reads SVGAGI. With 0 bases clipped from V and 2 bases from J, the junction kept 3 bases outside the gene matches. The length of the CDR3 is 15 residues. CDR3 sequence: CASSYSEGANYGYTF. The CDR3 DNA follows: TGTGCCAGCAGTTACTCGGAGGGGGCAAACTATGGCTACACCTTC.

The J gene is TRBJ2-6, the V gene TRBV15; maybe TRBD2 (5 bases). The CDR3 covers 15 residues. Trimming removed 4 bases from V and 4 bases from J, with 11 bases in between. Germline loops: CDR1 LNHNV, CDR2 YYDKDF (reference sequence). CDR3 coding DNA: TGTGCCACCAGCATAGGAGGTACCGGGGCCAACGTCCTGACTTTC. Amino acids: CATSIGGTGANVLTF.

V and J are TRBV29-1 and TRBJ2-7; maybe TRBD2 (5 bases). CDR3 length: 11 amino acids. CDR1 and CDR2 (germline): SQVTM, ANQGSEA. The V end was cut by 5 bases, the J end by 9 bases, with 14 bases between. The chain's CDR3 is CSVTRDLVQYF. Written as DNA, the CDR3 is TGCAGCGTTACGAGGGATCTGGTGCAGTACTTC.

The chain employs TRBV10-3 and TRBJ1-2; TRBD1 matches 9 bases. This CDR3 spans 14 amino acids. Per the germline V gene, CDR1 is ENHRY and CDR2 is SYGVKD. V dropped 5 bases and J dropped 6; count of bases not matched to a gene: 7. The CDR3 sequence is CAISWDREVHGYTF. The CDR3 coding sequence is TGTGCCATCAGTTGGGACAGGGAGGTCCATGGCTACACCTTC.

V is TRBV5-1 and J is TRBJ1-3; D unclear. Trimming removed 0 bases from V and 4 bases from J, with 8 bases in between. The CDR3 spans 14 residues. CDR1 and CDR2 from the germline V gene are SGHRS and YFSETQ. The chain's CDR3 is CASSLGLVGNTIYF. The CDR3 DNA reads as TGCGCCAGCAGCTTGGGGCTTGTCGGAAACACCATATATTTT. The full variable domain, in which reference TRBV5-1 and TRBJ1-3 provide the parts outside the CDR3, is KAGVTQTPRYLIKTRGQQVTLSCSPISGHRSVSWYQQTPGQGLQFLFEYFSETQRNKGNFPGRFSGRQFSNSRSEMNVSTLELGDSALYLCASSLGLVGNTIYFGEGSWLTVV.

The rearrangement uses TRBV19 and TRBJ2-1; TRBD1 is a possible D gene (6 bases). This CDR3 spans 16 amino acids. Germline assignment: CDR1 LNHDA and CDR2 SQIVND (reference sequence). The germline V and J ends were trimmed by 5 bases and 12 bases, with 26 bases remaining between them. CDR3: CASSARPGTLSKGQFF. The CDR3 DNA reads TGTGCCAGTAGTGCCCGACCAGGGACACTTTCCAAGGGGCAGTTCTTC. Variable domain in full (rest from reference TRBV19 and TRBJ2-1): DGGITQSPKYLFRKEGQNVTLSCEQNLNHDAMYWYRQDPGQGLRLIYYSQIVNDFQKGDIAEGYSVSREKKESFPLTVTSAQKNPTAFYLCASSARPGTLSKGQFFGPGTRLTVL.

This chain uses TRBV9 with TRBJ1-1; D uncertain. The V end lost 3 bases, the J end lost 0 bases, and 9 bases lay between the germline ends. In germline, CDR1 is SGDLS, CDR2 YYNGEE. This CDR3 has 14 residues. The CDR3 region is CASSADTLNTEAFF. CDR3 DNA: TGTGCCAGCAGCGCCGACACTCTGAACACTGAAGCTTTCTTT.

This chain links TRBV15 with TRBJ1-4, with D unclear. V lost 5 bases and J lost 0, with 4 bases in between. Germline lookup yields CDR1 LNHNV and CDR2 YYDKDF (reference sequence). This CDR3 is built from 13 residues. This CDR3 is CATSYSTNEKLFF. The CDR3 DNA follows: TGTGCCACCAGCTATTCAACTAATGAAAAACTGTTTTTT.

This chain links TRBV4-3 with TRBJ1-2; the match to TRBD1 covers 7 bases. The V gene end was trimmed by 1 base and the J gene end by 3 bases; junction bases not matched to a gene: 8. Germline V gives CDR1 LGHNA, CDR2 YSLEER. The CDR3 has 16 amino acids. CDR3 region: CASSQGGSGGYYGYTF. CDR3 sequence (DNA): TGCGCCAGCAGCCAAGGAGGGTCAGGGGGTTACTATGGCTACACCTTC.

This rearrangement joins TRBV9 to TRBJ2-1; unclear D gene. CDR1 and CDR2 from the germline V gene are SGDLS and YYNGEE. CDR3 length: 14 amino acids. Trimming left V 2 bases short and J 8 bases short, with 14 bases between. The CDR3 loop reads CASSVGLETDEQFF. The CDR3 DNA reads as TGTGCCAGCAGCGTGGGTCTGGAGACCGATGAGCAGTTCTTC.

The V gene is TRBV13, the J gene TRBJ2-1, with D possibly being TRBD1 or TRBD2 (6 bases each). V lost 3 bases and J lost 9, with 12 bases in between. Per the germline V gene, CDR1 is PRHDT and CDR2 is FYEKMQ (reference sequence). This CDR3 spans 13 amino acids. The CDR3 coding sequence is TGTGCCAGCAGCTTCCCTGGGGGGCGTGAGCAGTTCTTC. It encodes CASSFPGGREQFF.

The chain links TRBV2 to TRBJ1-5; D unclear. The CDR3 covers 14 residues. V was trimmed by 3 bases and J by 0 bases, leaving 6 bases between them. Germline V CDR1 and CDR2: SNHLY, FYNNEI. The CDR3 coding sequence is TGTGCCAGCAGTGACAGGATTAGCAATCAGCCCCAGCATTTT. Translating gives CASSDRISNQPQHF. The full variable domain, its missing parts supplied by reference TRBV2 and TRBJ1-5, is EPEVTQTPSHQVTQMGQEVILRCVPISNHLYFYWYRQILGQKVEFLVSFYNNEISEKSEIFDDQFSVERPDGSNFTLKIRSTKLEDSAMYFCASSDRISNQPQHFGDGTRLSIL.

V gene TRBV5-1 combines with J gene TRBJ2-4; 7 nucleotides agree with TRBD2. In germline, CDR1 is SGHRS, CDR2 YFSETQ. Trimming removed 4 bases from V and 8 bases from J; junction bases left unmatched: 6. The CDR3 length is 13 residues. The CDR3, as DNA: TGCGCCAGCAGCCGGGGGGACCTGGACATTCAGTACTTC. Residues: CASSRGDLDIQYF.

J is TRBJ1-5 and V is TRBV27; a weak D match, TRBD1 (5 bases). V lost 6 bases, J lost 11 bases, and 8 bases lay in between. This CDR3 spans 10 amino acids. In germline, CDR1 is MNHEY, CDR2 SMNVEV (reference sequence). CDR3 DNA: TGTGCCAGCAGGGGGCTGGCCCAGCATTTT. This translates into CASRGLAQHF.

The genes are TRBV7-9 and TRBJ1-6; 7 positions agree with TRBD1. The CDR3 is 17 residues long. CDR1 is SEHNR, CDR2 FQNEAQ, per germline (reference sequence). Trimming at V came to 0 bases and at J to 7 bases, leaving 9 bases not matched to a gene. The CDR3 sequence: CASSLASSGTENSPLHF. Written as DNA, the CDR3 is TGTGCCAGCAGCTTAGCCTCGAGCGGGACAGAAAATTCACCCCTCCACTTT.

The chain carries TRBV25-1 and TRBJ1-4; 8 bases are a match to TRBD1. CDR1 and CDR2 from the germline V gene are MGHDK and SYGVNS. Trimming cost V 2 bases and J 8 bases; bases outside gene matches: 7. This CDR3 spans 15 amino acids. In DNA, the CDR3 is TGTGCCAGCAGTGAACCCACAGGGGGGAAGGAAAAACTGTTTTTT. It encodes CASSEPTGGKEKLFF.